A single sample is the source of the 20 T cell receptor beta chains below, sequenced in a study of cytomegalovirus exposure and HLA in healthy donors. PCR involved 60 Vbeta and 13 Jbeta primers. Only in-frame clones appear in the TCRdb table, and some are missing; sequencing was by immunoSEQ multiplex PCR. The sample carries around 150,000 clones, approximately 67% recorded once. The specimen sequenced was PBMCs. The receptors derive from a woman aged 60 to 75 in good health and CMV-seronegative.

The genes are TRBV29-1 and TRBJ2-5; 8 bases match TRBD1. The end of the DNA fits TRBJ2-7 better, so the J call may be wrong. This CDR3 contains 13 residues. Looked up from germline, CDR1 is SQVTM and CDR2 is ANQGSEA. The CDR3 DNA is TGCAGCGTTGGCGGACAGGGATCAGTCGAGCAGTACTTC. Residues: CSVGGQGSVEQYF.

The rearrangement uses TRBV10-1 and TRBJ1-5; 8 bases line up with TRBD1. The CDR3 has 16 residues. The germline gives CDR1 WNHNN, CDR2 SYGVQD (reference sequence). J lost 4 bases, V lost 3 bases, and 8 bases had no gene match. In nucleotides, the CDR3 is TGCGCCAGCAGTGAACCGACAGGGGAGGGGAATCAGCCCCAGCATTTT. Amino acid sequence: CASSEPTGEGNQPQHF.

This clone was seen a handful of times. The J gene is TRBJ2-5, the V gene TRBV29-1; D is undetermined. V lost 5 bases and J 3 bases, leaving 4 bases between the germline ends. CDR1 is SQVTM and CDR2 is ANQGSEA in the germline V gene. CDR3 length: 10 residues. CDR3: CSVSEETQYF. The CDR3 DNA sequence: TGCAGCGTTTCTGAAGAGACCCAGTACTTC. Full variable domain (outside the CDR3, taken from reference TRBV29-1 and TRBJ2-5): SAVISQKPSRDICQRGTSLTIQCQVDSQVTMMFWYRQQPGQSLTLIATANQGSEATYESGFVIDKFPISRPNLTFSTLTVSNMSPEDSSIYLCSVSEETQYFGPGTRLLVL.

A few counts support this clone. The genes are TRBV27 and TRBJ2-1; 8 positions match TRBD2. The CDR3 length is 15 residues. Per the germline V gene, CDR1 is MNHEY and CDR2 is SMNVEV (reference sequence). The ends lost 4 bases at V and 5 bases at J; junction bases unmatched: 7. The CDR3 DNA follows: TGTGCCAGCAGTTCCTCCCGCGGGAGGCACAATGAGCAGTTCTTC. Residues: CASSSSRGRHNEQFF.

The V and J genes are TRBV15 and TRBJ2-1; TRBD2 is a possible D gene (6 bases). The CDR3 is 16 amino acids. Germline assignment: CDR1 LNHNV and CDR2 YYDKDF (reference sequence). Trimming left V 5 bases short and J 7 bases short, with 21 bases between. In nucleotides, the CDR3 is TGTGCCACCAGCTCAGAGTTGGCGGGGTCGGGAAATGAGCAGTTCTTC. Protein product: CATSSELAGSGNEQFF. Looking up the rest from reference TRBV15 and TRBJ2-1 gives the full variable domain: DAMVIQNPRYQVTQFGKPVTLSCSQTLNHNVMYWYQQKSSQAPKLLFHYYDKDFNNEADTPDNFQSRRPNTSFCFLDIRSPGLGDTAMYLCATSSELAGSGNEQFFGPGTRLTVL.

The CDR3 region has the DNA TGTGCCAGCAGCCCCGGGACTTACAATGAGCAGTTCTTC. It encodes CASSPGTYNEQFF. This chain uses TRBV5-4 with TRBJ2-1, with TRBD2 as a possible D gene (6 bases). Per the germline V gene, CDR1 is SGHNT and CDR2 is YYREEE (reference sequence). The CDR3 loop spans 13 amino acids. Trimming pared 4 bases from V and 4 bases from J, leaving 9 bases between.

J is TRBJ2-1 and V is TRBV15; D might be TRBD2 (5 bases). The CDR3 consists of 13 residues. Germline values: CDR1 LNHNV, CDR2 YYDKDF (reference sequence). V dropped 8 bases and J dropped 7 bases, with 15 bases sitting between them. CDR3 DNA: TGTGCCACCGGGGAGAGTATTTTTAATGAGCAGTTCTTC. The encoded protein is CATGESIFNEQFF.

This rearrangement joins TRBV11-2 to TRBJ2-1; D possibly corresponds to TRBD2 (6 bases). The CDR3 extends over 16 amino acids. Trimming cost V 1 base and J 8 bases, with 18 bases left between them. The germline gives CDR1 SGHAT, CDR2 FQNNGV. Here the CDR3 DNA reads TGTGCCAGCAGCTTAGGTCGTCTAGCGACCACCTATGAGCAGTTCTTC. Translating it yields CASSLGRLATTYEQFF. The full variable domain, rest sourced from reference TRBV11-2 and TRBJ2-1, is EAGVAQSPRYKIIEKRQSVAFWCNPISGHATLYWYQQILGQGPKLLIQFQNNGVVDDSQLPKDRFSAERLKGVDSTLKIQPAKLEDSAVYLCASSLGRLATTYEQFFGPGTRLTVL.

The chain joins TRBV6-4 to TRBJ2-1; D possibly corresponds to TRBD2 (7 bases). Germline V lookup: CDR1 MRHNA, CDR2 SNTAGT. Trimming took 3 bases from V and 0 from J, leaving 18 bases between them. CDR3 length equals 18 residues. The CDR3 sequence is CASSEFPGGSSSYNEQFF. The CDR3 DNA follows: TGTGCCAGCAGTGAGTTCCCGGGGGGCAGTAGCTCCTACAATGAGCAGTTCTTC.

This clone was counted only a few times. CDR3 nucleotide sequence: TGTGCCACCAGCAGAGATCTGCTAGCGGGAGCTACAGAGACCCAGTACTTC. It encodes CATSRDLLAGATETQYF. The chain joins TRBV15 to TRBJ2-5; 10 bases are shared with TRBD2. The CDR3 has 17 residues. From germline, CDR1 is LNHNV and CDR2 YYDKDF (reference sequence). The J segment lost 4 bases and the V segment lost 0 bases, leaving 8 bases of the junction unmatched.

The chain combines TRBV7-2 with TRBJ2-1; 7 bases agree with TRBD2. This CDR3 has 13 amino acids. Trimming took 5 bases from V and 7 from J; bases not matched to a gene: 5. The germline CDR1 and CDR2 sequences are SGHTA and FQGNSA. The CDR3 is CASSTLAWNEQFF. The CDR3 DNA is TGTGCCAGCAGCACACTAGCGTGGAATGAGCAGTTCTTC.

The chain joins TRBV11-2 to TRBJ2-7; tentatively, D is TRBD1 (5 bases). This CDR3 has 12 residues. V was clipped by 2 bases and J by 3 bases, with 5 bases between them. Germline-derived CDR1 and CDR2 are SGHAT and FQNNGV. The chain's CDR3 is CASSLQGYEQYF. The CDR3 nucleotides read TGTGCCAGCAGCTTACAGGGCTACGAGCAGTACTTC. The variable domain in full, with the rest retrieved from reference TRBV11-2 and TRBJ2-7, is EAGVAQSPRYKIIEKRQSVAFWCNPISGHATLYWYQQILGQGPKLLIQFQNNGVVDDSQLPKDRFSAERLKGVDSTLKIQPAKLEDSAVYLCASSLQGYEQYFGPGTRLTVT.

J is TRBJ2-7 and V is TRBV7-2; TRBD1 is a possible D gene (6 bases). Germline CDR1 SGHTA, CDR2 FQGNSA. Deletions cut 1 base from V and 5 bases from J, with 9 bases between. The length of the CDR3 is 13 residues. The CDR3 region is CASSLDRAHEQYF. CDR3 in DNA: TGTGCCAGCAGCTTAGACAGGGCCCACGAGCAGTACTTC.

The V call is TRBV7-2, the J call TRBJ2-7, with 9 bases matching TRBD2. The CDR3 spans 15 residues. After removal of 0 bases from V and 4 bases from J, the junction contained 4 bases not matched to a gene. The germline V gene has CDR1 SGHTA and CDR2 FQGNSA. The CDR3 loop reads CASSLALAGGYEQYF. CDR3 DNA: TGTGCCAGCAGCTTAGCGCTGGCGGGAGGGTACGAGCAGTACTTC.

This clone was detected only a few times. In DNA form, the CDR3 reads TGTGCCAGCAGCCAGTGGGGGGGGGCCGGGGAGCTGTTTTTT. It specifies CASSQWGGAGELFF. The chain combines TRBV4-2 with TRBJ2-2; 7 nucleotides align to TRBD2. The CDR3 runs 14 residues. V gave up 3 bases and J gave up 6 bases; unmatched junction bases: 4. The V gene's germline CDR1 is LGHNA and CDR2 YNFKEQ.

The V call is TRBV25-1, the J call TRBJ2-1, with a tentative D call TRBD2 (5 bases). CDR3 length: 15 amino acids. Trimming left V 5 bases short and J 9 bases short, with 20 bases between. Germline V gene lookup returns CDR1 MGHDK and CDR2 SYGVNS. The CDR3 is CASSIRGALISEQFF. CDR3 DNA sequence: TGTGCCAGCAGTATACGGGGAGCCTTAATATCTGAGCAGTTCTTC.

This clone was recorded a few times. The rearrangement joins TRBV7-2 to TRBJ2-1; D may be TRBD2 (5 bases). The CDR3 consists of 17 residues. The germline V gene encodes CDR1 SGHTA and CDR2 FQGNSA. V lost 2 bases and J 9 bases, leaving 23 bases between the germline ends. CDR3 coding DNA: TGTGCCAGCAGCTTACGGAATTTGCGGGCAGGTGAAATTGAGCAGTTCTTC. This translates into CASSLRNLRAGEIEQFF.

This chain joins TRBV6-1 and TRBJ1-1; 7 bases are a match to TRBD1. The V and J ends lost 8 bases and 7 bases, in that order; junction bases with no gene match: 4. The CDR3 contains 11 residues. Per the germline V gene, CDR1 is MNHNS and CDR2 is SASEGT. CDR3 sequence reads: CASGRDSEAFF. CDR3 nucleotide sequence: TGTGCCAGCGGCCGGGACAGTGAAGCTTTCTTT.

This clone has ten or more counts. The CDR3 region is CASSLAGTGPGELFF. For the CDR3, the DNA is TGCGCCAGCAGCTTGGCTGGGACAGGGCCCGGGGAGCTGTTTTTT. The V gene is TRBV5-1, the J gene TRBJ2-2, with TRBD1 matching over 9 bases. Germline-derived CDR1 and CDR2 are SGHRS and YFSETQ. This CDR3 is 15 amino acids long. V trimming: 0 bases; J trimming: 6 bases; junction bases outside the gene matches: 3.

The sample holds a few counts of this clone. V gene TRBV10-3 combines with J gene TRBJ1-5, with D perhaps TRBD1 (5 bases). Germline CDR1 is ENHRY and CDR2 is SYGVKD. V lost 6 bases to trimming and J lost 4 bases, with 22 bases between them. The length of the CDR3 is 17 residues. The CDR3 nucleotides are TGTGCCATCAGCCCTTTTGCGGCAGGGCGTTCAAATCAGCCCCAGCATTTT. As protein: CAISPFAAGRSNQPQHF.